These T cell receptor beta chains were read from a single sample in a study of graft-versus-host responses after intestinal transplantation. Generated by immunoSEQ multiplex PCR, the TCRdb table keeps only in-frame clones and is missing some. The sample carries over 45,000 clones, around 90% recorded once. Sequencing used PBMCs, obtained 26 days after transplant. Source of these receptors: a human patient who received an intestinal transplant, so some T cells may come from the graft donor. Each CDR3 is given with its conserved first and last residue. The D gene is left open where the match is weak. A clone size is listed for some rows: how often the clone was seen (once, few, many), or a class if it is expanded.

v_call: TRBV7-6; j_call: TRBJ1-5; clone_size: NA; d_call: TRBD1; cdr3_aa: CASSLESGQGGQPQHF; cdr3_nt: TGTGCCAGCAGCTTAGAGTCGGGGCAGGGGGGACAGCCCCAGCATTTT
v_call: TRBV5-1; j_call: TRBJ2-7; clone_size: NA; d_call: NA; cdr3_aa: CASSWTNRAPSYEQYF; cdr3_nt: TGCGCCAGCAGCTGGACTAACAGAGCTCCATCCTACGAGCAGTACTTC
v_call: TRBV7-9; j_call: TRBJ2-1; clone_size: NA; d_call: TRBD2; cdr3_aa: CASSPGLAGSNEQFF; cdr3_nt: TGTGCCAGCAGCCCCGGACTAGCGGGATCCAATGAGCAGTTCTTC
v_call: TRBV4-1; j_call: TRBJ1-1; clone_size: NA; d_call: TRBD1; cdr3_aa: CASSQGTGTGNTEAFF; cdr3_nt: TGCGCCAGCAGCCAGGGAACCGGGACAGGGAACACTGAAGCTTTCTTT
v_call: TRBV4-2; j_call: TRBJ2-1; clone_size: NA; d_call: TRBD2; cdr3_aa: CASSQDARAVAGLDNEQFF; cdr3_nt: TGTGCCAGCAGCCAAGACGCTCGAGCGGTAGCGGGGCTCGACAATGAGCAGTTCTTC
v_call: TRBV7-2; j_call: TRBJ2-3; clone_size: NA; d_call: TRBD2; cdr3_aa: CASSDVLQTAGVDTQYF; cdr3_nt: TGTGCCAGCAGCGATGTATTGCAGACAGCGGGGGTGGATACGCAGTATTTT
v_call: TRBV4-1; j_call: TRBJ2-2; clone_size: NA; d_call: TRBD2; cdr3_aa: CASSQKSGRASEELFF; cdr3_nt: TGCGCCAGCAGTCAGAAGAGCGGGAGGGCCTCTGAGGAGCTGTTTTTT
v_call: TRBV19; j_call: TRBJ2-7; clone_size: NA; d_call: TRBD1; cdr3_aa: CASSFRTGAYEQYF; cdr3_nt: TGTGCCAGTAGTTTCCGGACAGGGGCCTACGAGCAGTACTTC
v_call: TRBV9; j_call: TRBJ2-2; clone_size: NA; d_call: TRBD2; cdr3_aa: CASSGELAGGPTGELFF; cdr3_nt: TGTGCCAGCAGCGGGGAGCTAGCGGGGGGTCCAACCGGGGAGCTGTTTTTT
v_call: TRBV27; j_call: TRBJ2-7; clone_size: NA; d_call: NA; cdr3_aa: CASTSAGRVYEQYF; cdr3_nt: TGTGCCAGCACCTCCGCGGGTCGCGTCTACGAGCAGTACTTC
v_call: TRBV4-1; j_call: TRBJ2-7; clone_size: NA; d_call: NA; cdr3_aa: CASSPFWRGTYEQYF; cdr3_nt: TGCGCCAGCAGCCCCTTTTGGCGGGGTACCTACGAGCAGTACTTC
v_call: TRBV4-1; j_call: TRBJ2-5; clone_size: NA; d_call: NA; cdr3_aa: CASSQSQELGGETQYF; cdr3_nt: TGCGCCAGCAGCCAGTCGCAGGAGCTAGGCGGGGAGACCCAGTACTTC
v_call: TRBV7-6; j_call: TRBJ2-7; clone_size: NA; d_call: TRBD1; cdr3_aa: CASSYGQGSYEQYF; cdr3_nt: TGTGCCAGCAGCTATGGACAGGGTTCCTACGAGCAGTACTTC
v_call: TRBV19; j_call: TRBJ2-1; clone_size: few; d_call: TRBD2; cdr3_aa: CASSTQRELNNEQFF; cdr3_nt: TGTGCCAGTAGTACCCAGCGGGAGCTTAACAATGAGCAGTTCTTC
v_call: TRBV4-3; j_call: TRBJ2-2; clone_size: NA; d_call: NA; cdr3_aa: CASSQVNRETGELFF; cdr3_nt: TGCGCCAGCAGCCAAGTTAACAGAGAGACCGGGGAGCTGTTTTTT
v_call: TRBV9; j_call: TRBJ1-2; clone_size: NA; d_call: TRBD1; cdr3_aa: CASSVGTAGGYTF; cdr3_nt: TGTGCCAGCAGCGTGGGGACAGCAGGTGGCTACACCTTC
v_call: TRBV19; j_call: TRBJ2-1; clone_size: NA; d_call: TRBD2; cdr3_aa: CASSALAGGLNEQFF; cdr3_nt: TGTGCCAGTAGTGCACTAGCGGGAGGGCTCAATGAGCAGTTCTTC
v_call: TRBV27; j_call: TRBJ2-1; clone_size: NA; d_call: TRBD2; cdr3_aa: CASRLAGIWDEQFF; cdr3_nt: TGTGCCAGCCGACTAGCGGGCATCTGGGATGAGCAGTTCTTC
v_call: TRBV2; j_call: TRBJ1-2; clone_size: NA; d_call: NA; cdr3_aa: CASTESREAGGYTF; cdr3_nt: TGTGCCAGCACCGAATCGAGGGAGGCGGGTGGCTACACCTTC
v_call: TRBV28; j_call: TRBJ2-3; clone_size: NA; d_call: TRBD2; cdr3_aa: CASSLSGGTGQQYF; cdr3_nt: TGTGCCAGCAGCCTTAGCGGGGGGACCGGACAACAGTATTTT
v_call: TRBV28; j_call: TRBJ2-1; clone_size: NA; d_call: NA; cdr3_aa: CASSLSQGSYNEQFF; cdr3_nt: TGTGCCAGCAGTTTATCACAGGGCAGCTACAATGAGCAGTTCTTC
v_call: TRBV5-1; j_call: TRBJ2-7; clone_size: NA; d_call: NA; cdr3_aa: CASSLNWAGDSYEQYF; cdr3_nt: TGCGCCAGCAGCTTGAATTGGGCAGGGGACTCCTACGAGCAGTACTTC
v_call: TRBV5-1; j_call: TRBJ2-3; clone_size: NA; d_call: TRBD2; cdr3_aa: CASSLGVAGETTDTQYF; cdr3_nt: TGCGCCAGCAGCTTGGGGGTAGCGGGAGAAACGACAGATACGCAGTATTTT
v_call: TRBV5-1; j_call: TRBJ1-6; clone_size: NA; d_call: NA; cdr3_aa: CASSFNDGGNSPLHF; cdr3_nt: TGCGCCAGCAGCTTCAACGACGGGGGGAATTCACCCCTCCACTTT
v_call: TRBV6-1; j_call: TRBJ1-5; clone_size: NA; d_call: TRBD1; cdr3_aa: CASSIPGQHNQPQHF; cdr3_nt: TGTGCCAGCAGCATACCGGGACAGCATAATCAGCCCCAGCATTTT
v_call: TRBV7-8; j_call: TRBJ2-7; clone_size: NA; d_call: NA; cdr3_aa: CASSPRGLSSYEQYF; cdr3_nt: TGTGCCAGCAGCCCCCGGGGACTGAGCTCCTACGAGCAGTACTTC
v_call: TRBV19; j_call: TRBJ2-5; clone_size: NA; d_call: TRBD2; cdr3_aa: CASSIGASGGQETQYF; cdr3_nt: TGTGCCAGTAGTATAGGTGCTAGCGGGGGGCAAGAGACCCAGTACTTC
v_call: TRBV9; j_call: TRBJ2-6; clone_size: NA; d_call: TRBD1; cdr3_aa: CASSGGGQGKKSGANVLTF; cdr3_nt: TGTGCCAGCAGCGGCGGGGGACAGGGGAAAAAGTCTGGGGCCAACGTCCTGACTTTC
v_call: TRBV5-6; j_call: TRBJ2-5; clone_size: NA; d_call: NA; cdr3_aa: CASSLQGLETQYF; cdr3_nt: TGTGCCAGCAGCTTACAGGGTCTTGAGACCCAGTACTTC
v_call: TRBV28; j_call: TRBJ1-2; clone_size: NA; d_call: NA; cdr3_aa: CASSTSREWYGYTF; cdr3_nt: TGTGCCAGCAGTACTTCCCGGGAGTGGTATGGCTACACCTTC
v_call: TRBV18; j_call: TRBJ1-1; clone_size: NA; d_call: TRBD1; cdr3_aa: CASSAQGDGTEAFF; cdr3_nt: TGTGCCAGCTCAGCTCAGGGGGATGGCACTGAAGCTTTCTTT
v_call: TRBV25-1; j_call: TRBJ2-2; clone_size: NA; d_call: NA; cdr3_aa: CASSEVQGGELFF; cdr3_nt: TGTGCCAGCAGTGAGGTACAGGGCGGGGAGCTGTTTTTT
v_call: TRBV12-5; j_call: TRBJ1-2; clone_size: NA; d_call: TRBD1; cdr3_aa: CASGLVLGQGVRNYGYTF; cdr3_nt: TGTGCTAGTGGTTTGGTATTGGGACAGGGTGTTCGGAACTATGGCTACACCTTC
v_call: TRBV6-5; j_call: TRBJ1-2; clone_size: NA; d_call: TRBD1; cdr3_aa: CASSSGTATGYGYTF; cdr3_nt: TGTGCCAGCAGTTCCGGGACAGCGACGGGGTATGGCTACACCTTC
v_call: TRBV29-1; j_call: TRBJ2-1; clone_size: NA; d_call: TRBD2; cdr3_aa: CSVGGTSGAYNEQFF; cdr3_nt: TGCAGCGTTGGAGGGACTAGCGGGGCCTACAATGAGCAGTTCTTC
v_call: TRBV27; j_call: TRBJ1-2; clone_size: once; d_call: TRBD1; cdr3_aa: CASSLSGTGNGYTF; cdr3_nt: TGTGCCAGCAGTTTATCGGGGACAGGGAATGGCTACACCTTC
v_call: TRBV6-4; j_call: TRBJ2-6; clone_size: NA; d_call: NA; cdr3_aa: CASSSGTSSGANVLTF; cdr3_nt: TGTGCCAGCAGTTCTGGGACTTCCTCTGGGGCCAACGTCCTGACTTTC
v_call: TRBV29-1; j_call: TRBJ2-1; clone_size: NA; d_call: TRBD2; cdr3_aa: CSGRGDHSYNEQFF; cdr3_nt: TGCAGTGGACGGGGGGATCACTCCTACAATGAGCAGTTCTTC
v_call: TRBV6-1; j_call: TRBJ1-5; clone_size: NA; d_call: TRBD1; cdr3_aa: CASSEEQGVGQPQHF; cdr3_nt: TGTGCCAGCAGTGAGGAGCAGGGGGTAGGTCAGCCCCAGCATTTT
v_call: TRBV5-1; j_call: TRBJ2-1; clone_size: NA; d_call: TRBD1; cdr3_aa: CASSLGDSEQFF; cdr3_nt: TGCGCCAGCAGCTTGGGGGACAGTGAGCAGTTCTTC
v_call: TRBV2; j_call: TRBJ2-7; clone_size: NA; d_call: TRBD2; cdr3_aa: CASSEGIAGGLYF; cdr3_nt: TGTGCCAGCAGTGAAGGAATAGCGGGGGGATTGTACTTC
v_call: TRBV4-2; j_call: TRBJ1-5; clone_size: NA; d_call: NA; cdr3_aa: CASSQVGRDNQPQHF; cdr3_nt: TGTGCCAGCAGCCAAGTAGGACGGGACAATCAGCCCCAGCATTTT
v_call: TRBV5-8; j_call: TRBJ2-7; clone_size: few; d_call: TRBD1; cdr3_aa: CASSYSVRQGRNEQYF; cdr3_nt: TGTGCCAGCAGCTACTCCGTCCGACAGGGGAGGAACGAGCAGTACTTC
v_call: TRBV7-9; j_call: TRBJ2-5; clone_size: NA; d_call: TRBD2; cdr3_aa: CASSLSPRTSGMQETQYF; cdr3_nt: TGTGCCAGCAGCTTAAGTCCCCGGACTAGCGGAATGCAAGAGACCCAGTACTTC
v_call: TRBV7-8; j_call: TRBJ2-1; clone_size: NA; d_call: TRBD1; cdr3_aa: CASSPRTDRGRAAGGYNEQFF; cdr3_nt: TGTGCCAGCAGCCCACGGACGGACAGGGGGCGTGCAGCGGGAGGTTACAATGAGCAGTTCTTC
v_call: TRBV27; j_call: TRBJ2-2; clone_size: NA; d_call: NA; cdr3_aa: CASRIFGVVNTGELFF; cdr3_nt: TGTGCCAGCAGGATATTTGGAGTTGTTAACACCGGGGAGCTGTTTTTT